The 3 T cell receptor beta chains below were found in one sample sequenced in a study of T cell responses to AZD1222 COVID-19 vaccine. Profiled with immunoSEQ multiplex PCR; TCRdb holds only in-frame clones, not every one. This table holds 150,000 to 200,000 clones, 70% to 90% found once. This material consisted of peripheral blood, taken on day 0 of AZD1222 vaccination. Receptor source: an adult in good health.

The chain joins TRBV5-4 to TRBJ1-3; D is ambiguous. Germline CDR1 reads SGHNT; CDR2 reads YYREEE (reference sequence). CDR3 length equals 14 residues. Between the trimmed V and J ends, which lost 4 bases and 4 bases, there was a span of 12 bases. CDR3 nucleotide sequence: TGTGCCAGCAGCCCCGATTTAGCGGGAAACACCATATATTTT. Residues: CASSPDLAGNTIYF.

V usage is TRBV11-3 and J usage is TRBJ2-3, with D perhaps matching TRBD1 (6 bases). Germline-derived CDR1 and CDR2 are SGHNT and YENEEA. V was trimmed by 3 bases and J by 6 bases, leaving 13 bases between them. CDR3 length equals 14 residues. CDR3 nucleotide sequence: TGTGCCAGCAGCTTCGGACAGAAAGGTGATACGCAGTATTTT. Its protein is CASSFGQKGDTQYF.

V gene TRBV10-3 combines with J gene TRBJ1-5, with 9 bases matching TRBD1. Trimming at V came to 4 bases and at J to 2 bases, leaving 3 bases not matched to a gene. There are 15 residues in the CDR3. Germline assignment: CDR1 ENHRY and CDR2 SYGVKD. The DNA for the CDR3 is TGTGCCATCAGTGGGGGACAGGGTGGCAATCAGCCCCAGCATTTT. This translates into CAISGGQGGNQPQHF.